A selection of T cell receptor beta chains follows, all from one sample in a study of human T cells and chemical hapten exposure. TCRdb re-derived calls from the 5' RACE reads in MiXCR, one entry per CDR3 protein. This sample has tens of thousands of distinct CDR3 sequences, with under 10% found just once. The origin of the receptors is a male donor in good health. Both conserved end residues are part of each CDR3. The order of the fields is CDR3 DNA, CDR3 protein, J gene, V gene, D gene, clone size. A D gene is named only where the DNA matches it firmly. Clone size is stated in some rows and not others, as once, few, many or a class when expanded.

TGTGCCAGCAGCTTGCCGACAGGGGCCACCGGGGAGCTGTTTTTT CASSLPTGATGELFF TRBJ2-2 TRBV7-9 TRBD1 NA
TGCAGTGCTAGAGGACTAGCGGGGGGGGTGTATGGGTACAATGAGCAGTTCTTC CSARGLAGGVYGYNEQFF TRBJ2-1 TRBV20-1 TRBD2 NA
TGTGCCAGCAGTTTTGACCACCTAAGGGAGCAGTACTTC CASSFDHLREQYF TRBJ2-7 TRBV27 NA many
TGTGCCAGCAGTTTATCAAGCGGCAGGGCATTCTCCTATAATTCACCCCTCCACTTT CASSLSSGRAFSYNSPLHF TRBJ1-6 TRBV27 NA many
TGTGCCATCAGTGAGTCCAGACAGGCTAGCAATCAGCCCCAGCATTTT CAISESRQASNQPQHF TRBJ1-5 TRBV10-3 NA NA
TGTGCCAGCAGTCTCAAGGTTACTGAAGCTTTCTTT CASSLKVTEAFF TRBJ1-1 TRBV6-1 NA NA
TGTGCCAGCAGCTTTTCTAGCGGGAGAATCGATGAGCAGTTCTTC CASSFSSGRIDEQFF TRBJ2-1 TRBV7-2 TRBD2 few
TGTGCCAGCAGTTTAGGACCGGGACAGGGCTACGAGCAGTACTTC CASSLGPGQGYEQYF TRBJ2-7 TRBV12-3/TRBV12-4 TRBD1 many
TGTGCCAGCAGCTTACTGGTAGCGGGAAGGGAGCAGTACTTC CASSLLVAGREQYF TRBJ2-7 TRBV7-2 TRBD2 few
TGTGCCAGCAGTTTACTCCCGACAGGGGGTATCCACGAGCAGTACTTC CASSLLPTGGIHEQYF TRBJ2-7 TRBV6-6 TRBD1 many
TGTGCCAGCAGTTACTCGGGGGGGTTTGGTGGCTACACCTTC CASSYSGGFGGYTF TRBJ1-2 TRBV6-5 NA many
TGCGCCAGCGGGGGACTAGCGGGAGGGAATGAGCAGTTCTTC CASGGLAGGNEQFF TRBJ2-1 TRBV5-1 TRBD2 many
TGTGCCAGCAGCCAGGCTTGGGGGAGTACAGGGTCCTACGAGCAGTACTTC CASSQAWGSTGSYEQYF TRBJ2-7 TRBV3-1 NA many
TGCAGCGCCGACAGACAGGGCTCAGATACGCAGTATTTT CSADRQGSDTQYF TRBJ2-3 TRBV29-1 TRBD1 many
TGTGCTAGTGGTTACCTCCGGGACAGTCCACTCTCTGGGGCCAACGTCCTGACTTTC CASGYLRDSPLSGANVLTF TRBJ2-6 TRBV12-5 TRBD1 NA
TGTGCCAGCAGTTACTCGTCTGGGAGCTCCTACGAGCAGTACTTC CASSYSSGSSYEQYF TRBJ2-7 TRBV6-5 NA NA
TGCGCCAGCAGGGGACAGGGGCTTACTCTGTCTAGCACAGATACGCAGAATTTT CASRGQGLTLSSTDTQNF TRBJ2-3 TRBV5-1 TRBD1 NA
TGCGCCAGCAGCCAAGTGGGGCCCTTGAATTCACCCCTCCACTTT CASSQVGPLNSPLHF TRBJ1-6 TRBV4-3 NA many